The TCR beta chain under discussion was sequenced for a study of molecular identifiers for immune sequencing clone quantification. The CDR3 is 12 amino acids. Germline values: CDR1 MNHEY, CDR2 SMNVEV (reference sequence). Trimming took 6 bases from V and 4 from J, leaving 9 bases between them. In this sample, this clonotype turned up a few times. TCRdb called the PCR reads again in MiXCR, with one record for every CDR3 protein. The table records around 480,000 distinct CDR3 sequences, about 25% of them present only once. The sequence derives from a human donor in good health. Some libraries in this study had Jurkat cell RNA spiked in. The J gene is TRBJ1-2, the V gene TRBV27, with D tentatively TRBD1 (6 bases). Sequencing input: naive CD8+ T cells from blood, with Jurkat cell RNA spiked in. The subset denotes: FACS-sorted CD8+CD4-CCR7+CD45RA+ naive T cells. The CDR3 DNA sequence: TGTGCCAGCAGGCAGGGGACCTATGGCTACACCTTC. Its protein is CASRQGTYGYTF.